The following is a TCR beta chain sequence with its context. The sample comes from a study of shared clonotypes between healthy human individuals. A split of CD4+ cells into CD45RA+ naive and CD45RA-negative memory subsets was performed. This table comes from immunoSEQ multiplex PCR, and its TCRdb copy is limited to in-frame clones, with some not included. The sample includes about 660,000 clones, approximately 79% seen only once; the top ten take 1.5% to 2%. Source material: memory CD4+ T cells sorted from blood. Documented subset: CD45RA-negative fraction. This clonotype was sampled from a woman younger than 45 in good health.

The CDR3 region has the DNA TGTGCCAGTAGTATAGGATCAGGTGTGGGAAACACAGATACGCAGTATTTT. Translated: CASSIGSGVGNTDTQYF. The V and J genes are TRBV19 and TRBJ2-3, with unresolved D. Germline values: CDR1 LNHDA, CDR2 SQIVND (reference sequence). This CDR3 is built from 17 residues. Trimming removed 1 base from V and 2 bases from J, with 16 bases in between.